This is a list of T cell receptor beta chains from one sample in a study of type 1 regulatory T cells. TCRdb used MiXCR to reprocess the reads, holding one entry per CDR3 protein. Of about 67,000 distinct CDR3 sequences listed, around 49% were seen once; the top ten hold approximately 2%. No antigen has been assigned to these receptors. The specimen was cultured non-Tr1 T cells, either the whole culture or a sorted T cell fraction (not recorded which). The receptors stem from a human donor in good health. Both conserved end residues are trimmed from each CDR3. Size tells how often a clone was seen (once, few, many) or the class of an expanded clone, and some rows leave it out.

v_call	j_call	clone_size	cdr3_aa
TRBV4-1	TRBJ2-7	-	ASSQAPTGSAYEQY
TRBV3-1	TRBJ2-7	few	ASSQFPDKYEQY
TRBV19	TRBJ2-1	-	ASSIVGTSGHNEQF
TRBV2	TRBJ2-3	-	ASSERWLSGTQY
TRBV29-1	TRBJ2-5	once	SVEVLAGGSGETQY
TRBV12-3/TRBV12-4	TRBJ1-2	-	ASSLSFFGRALLLLDYGYT
TRBV27	TRBJ1-1	-	ASSTGTGLNTEAF
TRBV30	TRBJ2-2	-	AWSEMTVYTGELF
TRBV10-3	TRBJ2-2	few	AIGGTGVFSNTGELF
TRBV6-5	TRBJ2-2	-	ASSRQGVVTGELF
TRBV5-1	TRBJ1-2	few	ASSLRGNYGYT
TRBV2	TRBJ2-7	-	ASSGTSGPSFGQY
TRBV29-1	TRBJ2-1	-	SGWTGVNEQF
TRBV7-2	TRBJ2-7	few	ASSLWGASGGAQY
TRBV5-1	TRBJ2-1	-	ASSVSSYEQF
TRBV5-1	TRBJ2-1	-	ASSLASNPAGDEQF
TRBV3-1	TRBJ1-2	-	ASSLSGRMIYGYT
TRBV27	TRBJ2-6	-	ASTLRRSSGANVLT